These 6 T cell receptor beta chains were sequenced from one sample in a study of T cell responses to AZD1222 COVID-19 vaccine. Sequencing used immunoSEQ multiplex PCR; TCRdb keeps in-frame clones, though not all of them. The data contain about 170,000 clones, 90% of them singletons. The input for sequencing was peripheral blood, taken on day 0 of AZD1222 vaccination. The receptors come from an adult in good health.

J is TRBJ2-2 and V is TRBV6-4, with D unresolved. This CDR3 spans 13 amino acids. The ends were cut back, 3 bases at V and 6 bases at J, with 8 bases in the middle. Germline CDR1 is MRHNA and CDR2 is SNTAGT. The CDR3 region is CASSESTPGELFF. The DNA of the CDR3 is TGTGCCAGCAGTGAATCTACGCCCGGGGAGCTGTTTTTT.

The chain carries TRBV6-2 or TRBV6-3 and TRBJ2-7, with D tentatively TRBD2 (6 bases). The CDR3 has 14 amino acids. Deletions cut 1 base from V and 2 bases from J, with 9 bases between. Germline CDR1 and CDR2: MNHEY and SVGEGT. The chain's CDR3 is CASSYLRGTYEQYF. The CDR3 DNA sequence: TGTGCCAGCAGTTACTTGCGCGGGACCTACGAGCAGTACTTC.

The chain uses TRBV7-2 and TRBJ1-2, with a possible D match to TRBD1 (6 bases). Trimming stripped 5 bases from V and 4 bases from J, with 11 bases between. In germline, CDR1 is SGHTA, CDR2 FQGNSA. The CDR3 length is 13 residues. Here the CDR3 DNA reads TGTGCCAGCAGCCAAGACAGGAGCTATGGCTACACCTTC. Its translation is CASSQDRSYGYTF.

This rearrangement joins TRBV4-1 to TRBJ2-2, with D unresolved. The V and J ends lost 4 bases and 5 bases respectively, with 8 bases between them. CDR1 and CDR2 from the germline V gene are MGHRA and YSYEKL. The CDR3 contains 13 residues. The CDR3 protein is CASSPLLTGELFF. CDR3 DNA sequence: TGCGCCAGCAGCCCCCTCCTAACCGGGGAGCTGTTTTTT.

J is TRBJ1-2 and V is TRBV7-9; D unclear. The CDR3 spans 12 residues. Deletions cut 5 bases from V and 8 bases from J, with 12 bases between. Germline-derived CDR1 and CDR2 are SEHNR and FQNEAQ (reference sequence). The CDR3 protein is CASSPLHEGYTF. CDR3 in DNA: TGTGCCAGCAGCCCCCTTCATGAGGGCTACACCTTC. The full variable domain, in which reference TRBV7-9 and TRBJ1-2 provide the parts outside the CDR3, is DTGVSQNPRHKITKRGQNVTFRCDPISEHNRLYWYRQTLGQGPEFLTYFQNEAQLEKSRLLSDRFSAERPKGSFSTLEIQRTEQGDSAMYLCASSPLHEGYTFGSGTRLTVV.

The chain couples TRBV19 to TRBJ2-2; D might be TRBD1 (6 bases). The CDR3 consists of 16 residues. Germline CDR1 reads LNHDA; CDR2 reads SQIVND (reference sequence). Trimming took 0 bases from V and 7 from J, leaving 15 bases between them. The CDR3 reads CASSIELGQLSGELFF. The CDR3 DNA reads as TGTGCCAGTAGTATAGAGCTGGGACAATTGAGCGGGGAGCTGTTTTTT.